These 27 T cell receptor beta chains were sequenced from one sample in a study of blood T cells in healthy people across ages. Sample-barcoded 5' priming and a J-beta primer mix drove a second PCR of about 6 to 12 cycles. In TCRdb, the 5' RACE reads were re-called with MiXCR into one record per CDR3 protein. The data show more than 900,000 distinct CDR3 sequences, 29% seen once. These same data were also listed under a study on T cells of mothers and their children.

Sequencing used blood. All receptors derive from a middle-aged woman in good health.

V is TRBV7-8 and J is TRBJ1-1; no definite D call. With 5 bases removed from V and 1 base from J, the gap between germline ends came to 20 bases. Germline CDR1 reads SGHVS; CDR2 reads FQNEAQ. The CDR3 has 17 residues. The CDR3 bases are TGTGCCAGCAGCGCAGACATGGCAGCCGAAGGGAACACTGAAGCTTTCTTT. This gives the protein CASSADMAAEGNTEAFF. The variable domain in full, completed from reference TRBV7-8 and TRBJ1-1, reads GAGVSQSPRYKVAKRGQDVALRCDPISGHVSLFWYQQALGQGPEFLTYFQNEAQLDKSGLPSDRFFAERPEGSVSTLKIQRTQQEDSAVYLCASSADMAAEGNTEAFFGQGTRLTVV.

Many counts were recorded for this clonotype. V gene TRBV6-5 combines with J gene TRBJ2-7; TRBD1 or TRBD2 may be the D gene (5 bases each). CDR1 and CDR2 (germline): MNHEY, SVGAGI. This CDR3 has 11 residues. V lost 6 bases and J lost 4, with 7 bases in between. In DNA form, the CDR3 reads TGTGCCAGCAGCGAGGGGTACGAGCAGTACTTC. Protein sequence: CASSEGYEQYF.

Many counts were recorded for this clonotype. J is TRBJ2-5 and V is TRBV5-1; TRBD1 matches 7 bases. This CDR3 region has 14 residues. V was clipped by 0 bases and J by 4 bases; unmatched bases: 3. Germline CDR1 SGHRS, CDR2 YFSETQ. In nucleotides, the CDR3 is TGCGCCAGCAGCTTGGCAGGGGGTGTAGAGACCCAGTACTTC. It translates to CASSLAGGVETQYF. Looking up the rest from reference TRBV5-1 and TRBJ2-5 gives the full variable domain: KAGVTQTPRYLIKTRGQQVTLSCSPISGHRSVSWYQQTPGQGLQFLFEYFSETQRNKGNFPGRFSGRQFSNSRSEMNVSTLELGDSALYLCASSLAGGVETQYFGPGTRLLVL.

This clonotype was observed once. This chain links TRBV7-2 with TRBJ2-3, with unresolved D. The germline gives CDR1 SGHTA, CDR2 FQGNSA. The CDR3 is 13 residues long. The V gene lost 0 bases and the J gene lost 3 bases, with 4 bases spanning the gap. The CDR3 nucleotides read TGTGCCAGCAGCTTAGCAAAAACAGATACGCAGTATTTT. This sequence encodes CASSLAKTDTQYF.

This clonotype was counted only a few times. The chain joins TRBV7-3 to TRBJ2-5; D possibly corresponds to TRBD2 (7 bases). With 0 bases removed from V and 11 bases from J, the gap between germline ends came to 19 bases. The germline gives CDR1 SGHTA, CDR2 FQGTGA. This CDR3 comprises 15 residues. The CDR3 loop is CASSLTAGAYNEQYF. The CDR3 DNA follows: TGTGCCAGCAGCTTAACGGCGGGGGCCTACAATGAGCAGTACTTC.

The rearrangement joins TRBV7-2 to TRBJ1-1, with no clear D. Germline V lookup: CDR1 SGHTA, CDR2 FQGNSA. V lost 2 bases, J lost 4 bases, and 11 bases lay in between. This CDR3 is built from 14 residues. CDR3 sequence reads: CASSLLTQVTEAFF. The CDR3 DNA follows: TGTGCCAGCAGCTTACTTACTCAGGTCACTGAAGCTTTCTTT.

The J gene is TRBJ1-2, the V gene TRBV27; no clear D gene. Per the germline V gene, CDR1 is MNHEY and CDR2 is SMNVEV (reference sequence). This CDR3 contains 15 residues. Between the trimmed V and J ends, which lost 6 bases and 2 bases, there was a span of 16 bases. The CDR3 region is CASSLQNPENYGYTF. Here the CDR3 DNA reads TGTGCCAGCAGCCTACAGAACCCGGAGAACTATGGCTACACCTTC.

This clonotype was observed a few times. This may be a read error, as it is one base from a much larger clone. The chain carries TRBV20-1 and TRBJ2-7; 10 nucleotides agree with TRBD2. V shed 3 bases and J 2 bases; nucleotides not matched to a gene: 1. Germline V gene lookup returns CDR1 DFQATT and CDR2 SNEGSKA (reference sequence). This CDR3 contains 13 residues. The CDR3 is CSASSGGTYEQYF. DNA of the CDR3: TGCAGTGCTAGTAGCGGGGGGACCTACGAGCAGTACTTC.

V is TRBV5-1 and J is TRBJ2-1; 10 bases are shared with TRBD1. This CDR3 spans 15 amino acids. V was clipped by 4 bases and J by 3 bases; unmatched bases: 4. Germline assignment: CDR1 SGHRS and CDR2 YFSETQ. The CDR3 reads CASSGRDRGYNEQFF. CDR3 nucleotides: TGCGCCAGCAGCGGGCGGGACAGGGGCTACAATGAGCAGTTCTTC.

This clonotype was observed a few times. The rearrangement joins TRBV7-2 to TRBJ2-5; 9 bases fit TRBD2. CDR3 length: 15 residues. V was pared by 2 bases and J by 11 bases, with 12 bases of the junction left unmatched. Germline V CDR1 and CDR2: SGHTA, FQGNSA. As DNA, the CDR3 is TGTGCCAGCAGCTTAAATGTAGCGGGGGAGGCGAAGCAGTACTTC. This gives the protein CASSLNVAGEAKQYF.

This rearrangement joins TRBV27 to TRBJ2-7; 8 bases map to TRBD2. CDR1 is MNHEY and CDR2 is SMNVEV in the germline V gene (reference sequence). The CDR3 contains 14 residues. Trimming took 6 bases from V and 2 from J; bases not matched to a gene: 6. The CDR3: CASSLAGIAYEQYF. CDR3 nucleotide sequence: TGTGCCAGCAGCTTAGCGGGGATTGCCTACGAGCAGTACTTC.

This clonotype was counted only a few times. V gene TRBV7-9 combines with J gene TRBJ2-1; 9 nucleotides line up with TRBD1. The germline V gene encodes CDR1 SEHNR and CDR2 FQNEAQ (reference sequence). Losses at the gene ends were 4 bases for V and 2 bases for J; bases not matched to a gene: 12. This CDR3 has 18 residues. CDR3 sequence reads: CASSSTPGTGSPYNEQFF. CDR3 bases: TGTGCCAGCAGCTCGACCCCCGGGACAGGGAGCCCCTACAATGAGCAGTTCTTC.

Turning to this clonotype: Its ends do not fully match the called genes, so a read error is possible. The V gene is TRBV7-9, the J gene TRBJ2-2, with TRBD2 as a possible D gene (5 bases). This CDR3 region has 14 residues. Germline V gene lookup returns CDR1 SEHNR and CDR2 FQNEAQ (reference sequence). The CDR3 sequence is CASSLAPDTGELFF. The CDR3 DNA reads as TGTGCCAGCAGCCTAGCCCCGGACACCGGGGAGCTGTTTTTT.

Only a few counts were recorded for this clonotype. The gene calls are TRBV7-9 and TRBJ1-1; D gene uncertain. This CDR3 region has 15 residues. Per the germline V gene, CDR1 is SEHNR and CDR2 is FQNEAQ (reference sequence). V shed 4 bases and J shed 6 bases, with 18 bases lying between them. The CDR3 is CASSSPKGVDAEAFF. The CDR3 region has the DNA TGTGCCAGCAGCTCACCAAAGGGCGTGGACGCTGAAGCTTTCTTT.

Worth noting for this clonotype: Compared with germline, one end of the junction differs, possibly owing to a read error. The chain combines TRBV4-1 with TRBJ2-1, with 8 bases aligning to TRBD2. CDR1 MGHRA and CDR2 YSYEKL come from the germline V gene. The length of the CDR3 is 16 residues. For the CDR3, the DNA is TGCGCCGGCAGCCCTTCGGATAGCGGGGCCTACAATGAGCAGTTCTTC. This translates into CAGSPSDSGAYNEQFF.

V is TRBV28 and J is TRBJ1-5; D perhaps matches TRBD1 (6 bases). CDR3 size: 17 residues. V was shortened by 6 bases and J by 1 base, with 19 bases between the two germline ends. Per the germline V gene, CDR1 is MDHEN and CDR2 is SYDVKM. The chain's CDR3 is CASSSDRWGESNQPQHF. CDR3 nucleotide sequence: TGTGCCAGCAGCTCTGACAGGTGGGGGGAAAGCAATCAGCCCCAGCATTTT. Full variable domain (rest looked up from reference TRBV28 and TRBJ1-5): DVKVTQSSRYLVKRTGEKVFLECVQDMDHENMFWYRQDPGLGLRLIYFSYDVKMKEKGDIPEGYSVSREKKERFSLILESASTNQTSMYLCASSSDRWGESNQPQHFGDGTRLSIL.

This clonotype was counted many times. This sequence joins TRBV29-1 and TRBJ2-1; D not resolved. In germline, CDR1 is SQVTM, CDR2 ANQGSEA. This CDR3 has 14 amino acids. V gave up 1 base and J gave up 1 base, with 8 bases separating them. In nucleotides, the CDR3 is TGCAGCGTTGAAGGGGCAGATTCCTACAATGAGCAGTTCTTC. This translates into CSVEGADSYNEQFF.

This chain joins TRBV2 and TRBJ1-3, with 7 bases aligning to TRBD1. The CDR3 contains 16 residues. V lost 1 base and J lost 0; bases outside the gene matches: 3. CDR1 SNHLY and CDR2 FYNNEI come from the germline V gene. The DNA for the CDR3 is TGTGCCAGCAGTGAAGGACAGGGAAACTCTGGAAACACCATATATTTT. Translating gives CASSEGQGNSGNTIYF.

In this sample, this clonotype turned up a few times. The chain carries TRBV6-1 and TRBJ1-2; TRBD1 is a possible D gene (6 bases). The germline V and J ends were trimmed by 7 bases and 4 bases, with 25 bases remaining between them. The V gene's germline CDR1 is MNHNS and CDR2 SASEGT. The CDR3 totals 17 residues. CDR3 sequence: CASIGLTGSRIAYGYTF. CDR3 DNA: TGTGCCAGCATCGGCCTCACAGGGAGCCGAATCGCCTATGGCTACACCTTC.

This clonotype has just a few counts. The rearrangement uses TRBV6-2 or TRBV6-3 and TRBJ2-6; D is undetermined. Germline V gene sequence: CDR1 MNHEY, CDR2 SVGEGT. The ends were cut back, 2 bases at V and 4 bases at J, with 15 bases in the middle. The CDR3 is 17 amino acids. The DNA of the CDR3 is TGTGCCAGCAGTTACACGCTCGGAGAGGCCGGGGCCAACGTCCTGACTTTC. Protein product: CASSYTLGEAGANVLTF.

V is TRBV6-6 and J is TRBJ2-3; possibly TRBD1 for D (5 bases). The germline V and J ends were trimmed by 2 bases and 4 bases, with 10 bases remaining between them. The CDR3 has 14 residues. Germline V gene sequence: CDR1 MNHNY, CDR2 SVGAGI (reference sequence). The CDR3 DNA follows: TGTGCCAGCAGTTACGGCAGGGCGGCAGATACGCAGTATTTT. Translated, it gives CASSYGRAADTQYF.

This clonotype was seen more than once but under ten times. The rearrangement links TRBV2 to TRBJ1-1, with a weak D call TRBD1 (5 bases). The CDR3 has 12 residues. Trimming pared 8 bases from V and 2 bases from J, leaving 9 bases between. CDR1 is SNHLY and CDR2 is FYNNEI in the germline V gene. The CDR3 DNA is TGTGCCAGCCGGGGGATCAACACTGAAGCTTTCTTT. This sequence encodes CASRGINTEAFF.

The V gene is TRBV19, the J gene TRBJ1-5, with D perhaps TRBD1 (5 bases). The CDR3 loop spans 14 amino acids. CDR1 is LNHDA, CDR2 SQIVND, per germline (reference sequence). The V and J ends lost 4 bases and 5 bases respectively, with 12 bases between them. Written as DNA, the CDR3 is TGTGCCAGTAGTAGCGACAGCTCCTATCAGCCCCAGCATTTT. The encoded protein is CASSSDSSYQPQHF.

This clonotype came up a few times. Written as DNA, the CDR3 is TGTGCCAGCATTCGGGGGGGAACCTACGAGCAGTACTTC. Translation: CASIRGGTYEQYF. V usage is TRBV2 and J usage is TRBJ2-7; TRBD2 matches at 8 bases. The CDR3 spans 13 residues. Germline trimming cut 7 bases from V and 2 bases from J; bases unmatched to any gene: 4. The germline V gene has CDR1 SNHLY and CDR2 FYNNEI.

The CDR3 region has the DNA TGTGCCGGCACCCCTCCCAGGTATTATAGCAATCAGCCCCAGCATTTT. Translating it yields CAGTPPRYYSNQPQHF. The rearrangement links TRBV28 to TRBJ1-5; D ambiguous. This CDR3 is 16 amino acids long. V lost 11 bases and J 0 bases, leaving 20 bases between the germline ends. Germline lookup yields CDR1 MDHEN and CDR2 SYDVKM. Full variable domain (remainder filled in from reference TRBV28 and TRBJ1-5): DVKVTQSSRYLVKRTGEKVFLECVQDMDHENMFWYRQDPGLGLRLIYFSYDVKMKEKGDIPEGYSVSREKKERFSLILESASTNQTSMYLCAGTPPRYYSNQPQHFGDGTRLSIL.

The chain recombines TRBV7-2 with TRBJ1-4; a weak D match, TRBD1 (6 bases). V lost 7 bases to trimming and J lost 5 bases, with 17 bases between them. This CDR3 spans 15 amino acids. Germline CDR1 and CDR2: SGHTA and FQGNSA. CDR3 residues: CASTLSRDTNEKLFF. As DNA, the CDR3 is TGTGCCAGCACCCTTAGCCGGGACACCAATGAAAAACTGTTTTTT.

This clonotype was picked up a small number of times. The chain carries TRBV5-8 and TRBJ1-2, with D uncertain. This CDR3 is 14 amino acids long. Per the germline V gene, CDR1 is SGHTS and CDR2 is YDEGEE. V lost 3 bases, J lost 8 bases, and 17 bases lay in between. The DNA for the CDR3 is TGTGCCAGCAGCTGGCGAACGGAGGGTCGGGGCTACACCTTC. Translated, it gives CASSWRTEGRGYTF.